A single sample is the source of the 26 T cell receptor beta chains below, sequenced in a study of CD8 T cells in ankylosing spondylitis. TCRdb processed the 5' RACE reads anew with MiXCR; each CDR3 protein has one entry. The sample carries 150,000 to 200,000 distinct CDR3 sequences, around a sixth recorded once. What was sequenced was blood, either unsorted or a sorted T cell fraction (not recorded which). The receptors were sampled from a male donor aged 10-35 years with ankylosing spondylitis or in good health (not recorded which).

The sample holds a few counts of this clonotype. This chain connects TRBV20-1 to TRBJ2-1, with D possibly TRBD2 on 5 matching bases. In germline, CDR1 is DFQATT, CDR2 SNEGSKA (reference sequence). V dropped 6 bases and J dropped 6 bases, with 21 bases sitting between them. The CDR3 sequence is 15 residues long. CDR3 nucleotide sequence: TGCAGTGCCGCTCACTCCCTCGAGGGTCCCAATGAGCAGTTCTTC. The encoded protein is CSAAHSLEGPNEQFF.

There are many counts of this clonotype. For the CDR3, the DNA is TGCGCCAGCAGCCACGCGCGTCTAGCAGAAAACTCTCGGGAGCAGTACGTC. It translates to CASSHARLAENSREQYV. This sequence joins TRBV5-1 and TRBJ2-7; a possible D gene is TRBD2 (5 bases). The length of the CDR3 is 17 residues. CDR1 is SGHRS, CDR2 YFSETQ, per germline. Trimming left V 4 bases short and J 7 bases short, with 27 bases between.

The sample holds many counts of this clonotype. The chain links TRBV20-1 to TRBJ2-3, with TRBD2 matching over 13 bases. Germline values: CDR1 DFQATT, CDR2 SNEGSKA (reference sequence). CDR3 length equals 16 residues. The V gene end was trimmed by 5 bases and the J gene end by 3 bases; junction bases not matched to a gene: 8. The CDR3: CSASGLAGVGTDTQYF. The DNA for the CDR3 is TGCAGTGCTTCCGGACTAGCGGGAGTTGGTACAGATACGCAGTATTTT.

Many counts were recorded for this clonotype. This chain links TRBV20-1 with TRBJ2-1; a weak D match, TRBD2 (6 bases). The CDR3 contains 15 residues. V was clipped by 5 bases and J by 7 bases, with 21 bases between them. Germline loops: CDR1 DFQATT, CDR2 SNEGSKA (reference sequence). The CDR3 loop is CSAAAGFGPLNEQFF. Here the CDR3 DNA reads TGCAGTGCTGCGGCGGGATTCGGACCATTAAATGAGCAGTTCTTC.

This clonotype was seen ten or more times. Here the CDR3 reads CASSSDYQETQYF. DNA of the CDR3: TGTGCCAGCAGTTCAGACTACCAAGAGACCCAGTACTTC. The V call is TRBV6-6, the J call TRBJ2-5; unclear D gene. In germline, CDR1 is MNHNY, CDR2 SVGAGI (reference sequence). CDR3 length: 13 amino acids. V shed 4 bases and J shed 0 bases, with 6 bases lying between them.

This clonotype was found many times. The chain is built from TRBV11-1 and TRBJ2-4; D is ambiguous. This CDR3 has 13 residues. The V and J ends lost 5 bases and 1 base respectively, with 6 bases between them. Germline V CDR1 and CDR2: SGHAT, FQDESV (reference sequence). CDR3 sequence (DNA): TGTGCCAGCAGCCCTGGGGCCAAAAACATTCAGTACTTC. Amino acid sequence: CASSPGAKNIQYF. The full variable domain, with the rest looked up from reference TRBV11-1 and TRBJ2-4, is EAEVAQSPRYKITEKSQAVAFWCDPISGHATLYWYRQILGQGPELLVQFQDESVVDDSQLPKDRFSAERLKGVDSTLKIQPAELGDSAMYLCASSPGAKNIQYFGAGTRLSVL.

The V gene is TRBV7-8, the J gene TRBJ2-1; no reliable D call. Germline V gene sequence: CDR1 SGHVS, CDR2 FQNEAQ. Trimming pared 0 bases from V and 9 bases from J, leaving 12 bases between. The CDR3 consists of 14 residues. The CDR3 DNA reads as TGTGCCAGCAGCTTAGCGCTAGTCCCCCGTGAGCAGTTCTTC. Translating gives CASSLALVPREQFF. Drawing the rest from reference TRBV7-8 and TRBJ2-1, the complete variable domain is GAGVSQSPRYKVAKRGQDVALRCDPISGHVSLFWYQQALGQGPEFLTYFQNEAQLDKSGLPSDRFFAERPEGSVSTLKIQRTQQEDSAVYLCASSLALVPREQFFGPGTRLTVL.

This clonotype was counted only a few times. The J gene is TRBJ2-4, the V gene TRBV5-1; 9 bases are a match to TRBD2. Germline V lookup: CDR1 SGHRS, CDR2 YFSETQ. V lost 4 bases and J lost 1; bases outside the gene matches: 6. This CDR3 spans 16 amino acids. CDR3 DNA sequence: TGCGCCAGCAGCGTTATAGCGGGAGTTGCCAAAAACATTCAGTACTTC. This translates into CASSVIAGVAKNIQYF.

This clonotype was recorded at least ten times. The chain has TRBV5-1 and TRBJ2-7, with 9 nucleotides matching TRBD1. Unmatched junction bases numbered 7, after V lost 4 bases and J lost 5 bases. The germline gives CDR1 SGHRS, CDR2 YFSETQ. The CDR3 runs 14 residues. Here the CDR3 DNA reads TGCGCCAGCAGCCTCCGGACAGGGGTGAACGAGCAGTACTTC. Translation: CASSLRTGVNEQYF.

V and J are TRBV6-1 and TRBJ2-7; 10 positions match TRBD1. The CDR3 contains 15 residues. Germline CDR1 reads MNHNS; CDR2 reads SASEGT. The junction had 7 bases not matched to a gene; V was cut back by 6 bases and J by 2 bases. CDR3 DNA: TGTGCCAGCAGCGGATGGACAGGGGGTGCCTACGAGCAGTACGTC. Translated: CASSGWTGGAYEQYV.

This clonotype was counted at least ten times. J is TRBJ2-1 and V is TRBV11-2; D may be TRBD2 (5 bases). Germline V gene data show CDR1 as SGHAT and CDR2 as FQNNGV. The CDR3 is made up of 13 amino acids. Between the trimmed V and J ends, which lost 2 bases and 9 bases, there was a span of 11 bases. CDR3 bases: TGTGCCAGCAGCTTAATGAGGGTAGCTGAGCAGTTCTTC. It is translated as CASSLMRVAEQFF.

In this sample, this clonotype turned up many times. The J gene is TRBJ1-6, the V gene TRBV6-1; no clear D. The CDR3 sequence is 11 residues long. Trimming pared 2 bases from V and 12 bases from J, leaving 5 bases between. Germline V lookup: CDR1 MNHNS, CDR2 SASEGT. CDR3 protein: CASSEPGPLHF. CDR3 in DNA: TGTGCCAGCAGTGAACCGGGACCCCTCCACTTT.

This clonotype showed up many times. This rearrangement joins TRBV15 to TRBJ2-7; unclear D gene. Germline V CDR1 and CDR2: LNHNV, YYDKDF (reference sequence). The CDR3 covers 16 residues. V was trimmed by 1 base and J by 3 bases, leaving 16 bases between them. The CDR3 region is CATSRGVTPLDYEQYF. The CDR3 bases are TGTGCCACCAGCAGAGGCGTCACTCCCCTTGACTACGAGCAGTACTTC.

In its sample, this clonotype was seen many times. The V gene is TRBV15, the J gene TRBJ2-1; TRBD2 matches at 12 bases. With V trimmed by 1 base and J by 5 bases, 3 bases remained unmatched. CDR1 and CDR2 from the germline V gene are LNHNV and YYDKDF (reference sequence). This CDR3 comprises 16 residues. CDR3 sequence: CATSRGTSGIHNEQFF. CDR3 DNA: TGTGCCACCAGCAGAGGGACTAGCGGGATACACAATGAGCAGTTCTTC.

At least ten counts were recorded for this clonotype. This chain connects TRBV3-1 to TRBJ2-2; D remains ambiguous. Germline CDR1 LGHDT, CDR2 YNNKEL (reference sequence). The CDR3 runs 12 residues. V lost 4 bases and J 6 bases, leaving 6 bases between the germline ends. CDR3 nucleotides: TGTGCCAGCAGCCTAGCCGCCGGGGAGCTGTTTTTT. Protein product: CASSLAAGELFF.

The chain links TRBV7-9 to TRBJ2-7; D may be TRBD2 (5 bases). V was clipped by 5 bases and J by 3 bases, with 11 bases between them. CDR1 is SEHNR, CDR2 FQNEAQ, per germline (reference sequence). The CDR3 consists of 13 residues. The CDR3 DNA is TGTGCCAGCAGCGGCGGGCAGGACTACGAGCAGTACGTC. This translates into CASSGGQDYEQYV.

Many counts were recorded for this clonotype. The chain couples TRBV12-3 or TRBV12-4 to TRBJ2-3; D unclear. The CDR3 runs to 13 residues. V gave up 7 bases and J gave up 3 bases, with 11 bases separating them. This chain's CDR3 is CASTPRRTDTQYF. DNA for the CDR3: TGTGCCAGCACCCCACGCAGGACAGATACGCAGTATTTT.

The chain combines TRBV5-1 with TRBJ2-7; 11 nucleotides agree with TRBD1. CDR1 is SGHRS and CDR2 is YFSETQ in the germline V gene. V was pared by 3 bases and J by 6 bases, with 5 bases of the junction left unmatched. The CDR3 has 14 residues. DNA of the CDR3: TGCGCCAGCAGCTCCGGGACAGGGGGGTTCGAGCAGTACTTC. Its protein is CASSSGTGGFEQYF.

This clonotype has a count of ten or more. The chain couples TRBV29-1 to TRBJ2-5, with D possibly matching TRBD2 (6 bases). The CDR3 extends over 13 amino acids. Germline CDR1 and CDR2: SQVTM and ANQGSEA. Deletions cut 3 bases from V and 4 bases from J, with 12 bases between. The CDR3 reads CSVDGGFAETQYF. CDR3 sequence (DNA): TGCAGCGTTGATGGGGGGTTCGCAGAGACCCAGTACTTC.

This clonotype has at least ten counts. The chain recombines TRBV6-5 with TRBJ2-1; 7 nucleotides agree with TRBD2. The CDR3 contains 16 residues. Germline V gene data show CDR1 as MNHEY and CDR2 as SVGAGI. V shed 0 bases, J shed 0 bases, and the junction held 2 bases outside the gene matches. The CDR3 region is CASSYSREVSYNEQFF. The DNA of the CDR3 is TGTGCCAGCAGTTACTCCCGGGAGGTCTCCTACAATGAGCAGTTCTTC.

This clonotype occurred once. The chain combines TRBV27 with TRBJ2-1; 7 bases are shared with TRBD1. Losses at the gene ends were 0 bases for V and 6 bases for J; bases not matched to a gene: 5. Germline V lookup: CDR1 MNHEY, CDR2 SMNVEV (reference sequence). The CDR3 is made up of 15 amino acids. The CDR3 DNA is TGTGCCAGCAGTTTATCTCCCGGGACAGTCAATGAGCAGTTCTTC. It codes for CASSLSPGTVNEQFF.

The genes are TRBV20-1 and TRBJ1-1; D not certain. V shed 4 bases and J shed 2 bases, with 11 bases lying between them. Germline V CDR1 and CDR2: DFQATT, SNEGSKA (reference sequence). CDR3 length: 13 residues. CDR3 bases: TGCAGTGCTACCGTAGACCGAAACACTGAAGCTTTCTTT. As protein: CSATVDRNTEAFF.

This clonotype occurred many times. The chain uses TRBV10-3 and TRBJ2-1; D possibly matches TRBD1 or TRBD2 (5 bases each). V lost 6 bases and J lost 5, with 23 bases in between. The germline V gene encodes CDR1 ENHRY and CDR2 SYGVKD. This CDR3 comprises 17 residues. CDR3 in amino acids: CAIRPGLKTEDNNEQFF. The CDR3 DNA sequence: TGTGCCATCAGGCCGGGGCTTAAAACGGAGGACAACAATGAGCAGTTCTTC.

This clonotype has only one observation. Germline is not matched at one junction end, which may reflect a read error. This chain connects TRBV2 to TRBJ2-6; D unclear. This CDR3 comprises 15 residues. CDR1 is SNHLY and CDR2 is FYNNEI in the germline V gene. CDR3 in amino acids: CASREAASGANVLTF. The CDR3 coding sequence is TGTGCCAGCAGGGAAGCAGCCTCTGGGGCCAACGTCCTGACTTTC.

This clonotype has ten or more counts. This chain joins TRBV20-1 and TRBJ2-2; the match to TRBD2 covers 10 bases. CDR1 and CDR2 (germline): DFQATT, SNEGSKA (reference sequence). The V and J ends lost 3 bases and 7 bases, in that order; junction bases with no gene match: 5. The CDR3 covers 14 residues. The CDR3 spells CSASLAGGNGELFF. The CDR3 nucleotides are TGCAGTGCTAGTTTAGCGGGGGGCAACGGGGAGCTGTTTTTT.

V is TRBV20-1 and J is TRBJ2-7; 10 bases are shared with TRBD1. This CDR3 is 15 amino acids long. The V and J ends lost 0 bases and 3 bases, in that order; junction bases with no gene match: 5. Germline V gene data show CDR1 as DFQATT and CDR2 as SNEGSKA (reference sequence). CDR3 coding DNA: TGCAGTGCTAGAGATTGGACAGGGGGTAGCTACGAGCAGTACTTC. It yields the protein CSARDWTGGSYEQYF.